This TCR beta chain appears in the sequencing data of a study of shared clonotypes between healthy human individuals. TCRdb keeps only in-frame clones here, not all; method: immunoSEQ multiplex PCR. This sample yields roughly 650,000 clones, of which more than 95% are seen a single time; around 0.06% belongs to the top ten. This CDR3 contains 15 residues. Germline V gives CDR1 KGHSH, CDR2 LQKENI. Trimming cost V 5 bases and J 0 bases, with 11 bases left between them. The TCR comes from a woman in her twenties or thirties in good health. The source material was naive CD4+ T cells sorted from blood. Noted subset: CD45RA+ positively selected. The V and J genes are TRBV18 and TRBJ1-5; D might be TRBD1 (6 bases). The CDR3 DNA reads TGTGCCAGCTCAGCACAGGGATATAGCAATCAGCCCCAGCATTTT. Translating it yields CASSAQGYSNQPQHF.